The next 7 T cell receptor beta chains were all read from a single sample in a study of T-cell memory formation after mild COVID-19. TCRdb passed the 5' RACE reads through MiXCR, listing each CDR3 protein once. The table has approximately 100,000 distinct CDR3 sequences, 12% seen once; the top ten hold roughly 27%. The sample was PBMCs or a T cell subset sorted from them (not recorded which). Receptors were obtained from an adult woman who had mild COVID-19 (a few samples of this study predate the infection). Cell type and time point are not known.

The table lists this clonotype with a few counts. CDR3 nucleotide sequence: TGTGCCAGCAGCTTAACTCCTTGGGACAGGGATTCTTACAATGAGCAGTTCTTC. Residues: CASSLTPWDRDSYNEQFF. V and J are TRBV11-2 and TRBJ2-1, with 9 bases identical to TRBD1. V gave up 2 bases and J gave up 4 bases; unmatched junction bases: 12. This CDR3 comprises 18 residues. Germline V gene lookup returns CDR1 SGHAT and CDR2 FQNNGV.

The chain is built from TRBV6-2 or TRBV6-3 and TRBJ1-6, with a weak D call TRBD1 (5 bases). The CDR3 runs to 15 residues. The germline V gene encodes CDR1 MNHEY and CDR2 SVGEGT. Trimming removed 8 bases from V and 9 bases from J, with 20 bases in between. DNA of the CDR3: TGTGCCAGCCGAGGGCTGAGGGACCGGAGTTCACCCCTCCACTTT. This encodes CASRGLRDRSSPLHF.

The chain uses TRBV20-1 and TRBJ2-7; perhaps TRBD2 as D (6 bases). This CDR3 contains 14 residues. Trimming pared 3 bases from V and 5 bases from J, leaving 17 bases between. Germline V lookup: CDR1 DFQATT, CDR2 SNEGSKA (reference sequence). DNA of the CDR3: TGCAGTGCTAGGTTAGCGGTTACCCGCAACGAGCAGTACTTC. Residues: CSARLAVTRNEQYF.

This clonotype was seen only a few times. The rearrangement links TRBV27 to TRBJ2-7; TRBD2 matches 9 bases. The J segment lost 3 bases and the V segment lost 5 bases, leaving 5 bases of the junction unmatched. CDR3 length: 14 residues. Germline-derived CDR1 and CDR2 are MNHEY and SMNVEV (reference sequence). The CDR3 DNA reads TGTGCCAGCAGTCTCACAGCGGGAGGCTACGAGCAGTACTTC. It translates to CASSLTAGGYEQYF.

The V and J genes are TRBV29-1 and TRBJ1-1; unclear D gene. Germline-derived CDR1 and CDR2 are SQVTM and ANQGSEA. This CDR3 region has 10 residues. V was shortened by 3 bases and J by 4 bases, with 3 bases between the two germline ends. CDR3 protein: CSVDGTEAFF. Here the CDR3 DNA reads TGCAGCGTTGATGGCACTGAAGCTTTCTTT. Together with reference TRBV29-1 and TRBJ1-1, the CDR3 gives the full variable domain: SAVISQKPSRDICQRGTSLTIQCQVDSQVTMMFWYRQQPGQSLTLIATANQGSEATYESGFVIDKFPISRPNLTFSTLTVSNMSPEDSSIYLCSVDGTEAFFGQGTRLTVV.

V gene TRBV7-9 combines with J gene TRBJ1-2, with D unresolved. The CDR3 length is 15 residues. Trimming stripped 5 bases from V and 4 bases from J, with 17 bases between. Looked up from germline, CDR1 is SEHNR and CDR2 is FQNEAQ (reference sequence). The CDR3 DNA reads TGTGCCAGCAGCCCACCAAGCAGCCTAAGCTATGGCTACACCTTC. Protein: CASSPPSSLSYGYTF.

This clonotype was found a few times. The J gene is TRBJ2-1, the V gene TRBV29-1; 9 nucleotides match TRBD2. J gave up 4 bases and V 6 bases, and 19 bases lay outside the gene matches. CDR3 length: 18 residues. The germline CDR1 and CDR2 sequences are SQVTM and ANQGSEA. In DNA, the CDR3 is TGCAGCGTAGAATGGACTAGCGATACACCGGAGAGATACAATGAGCAGTTCTTC. Translation: CSVEWTSDTPERYNEQFF.